This passage covers 23 T cell receptor beta chains from one sample sequenced in a study of shared clonotypes between healthy human individuals. TCRdb keeps only in-frame clones here, not all; method: immunoSEQ multiplex PCR. The data show roughly 2.6 million clones, with more than 80% seen just once and around 0.14% held by the top ten. Input material: naive CD4+ T cells sorted from blood. Specified subset: CD45RA+ positively selected. These receptors were obtained from a man younger than 30 in good health.

On this clone itself: Other DNA sequences in the sample encode the same CDR3. The J gene is TRBJ2-5, the V gene TRBV20-1, with D unclear. Looked up from germline, CDR1 is DFQATT and CDR2 is SNEGSKA (reference sequence). The germline V and J ends were trimmed by 6 bases and 5 bases, with 10 bases remaining between them. The CDR3 loop spans 11 amino acids. The CDR3 reads CSASPGETQYF. The CDR3 DNA sequence: TGCAGTGCCAGCCCTGGTGAGACCCAGTACTTC.

The V call is TRBV5-1, the J call TRBJ2-7; D is unresolved. CDR1 SGHRS and CDR2 YFSETQ come from the germline V gene. The CDR3 has 14 amino acids. V was pared by 7 bases and J by 4 bases, with 18 bases between. The CDR3 DNA sequence: TGCGCCAGCGGGCAATCCGGGTCACAATACGAGCAGTACTTC. This encodes CASGQSGSQYEQYF.

Points on this clone: Other DNA sequences of this sample code for an identical CDR3. V and J are TRBV5-1 and TRBJ1-5; 9 positions match TRBD1. The CDR3 loop spans 15 amino acids. The germline V gene has CDR1 SGHRS and CDR2 YFSETQ. Germline trimming cut 0 bases from V and 6 bases from J; bases unmatched to any gene: 4. CDR3 sequence reads: CASSLGGTGTQPQHF. DNA for the CDR3: TGCGCCAGCAGCTTGGGAGGGACAGGGACTCAGCCCCAGCATTTT. Using reference TRBV5-1 and TRBJ1-5 for the parts outside the CDR3, the full variable domain is KAGVTQTPRYLIKTRGQQVTLSCSPISGHRSVSWYQQTPGQGLQFLFEYFSETQRNKGNFPGRFSGRQFSNSRSEMNVSTLELGDSALYLCASSLGGTGTQPQHFGDGTRLSIL.

The rearrangement uses TRBV11-2 and TRBJ2-3; TRBD2 is a possible D gene (6 bases). The ends were cut back, 4 bases at V and 6 bases at J, with 17 bases in the middle. The CDR3 spans 15 residues. Germline V gives CDR1 SGHAT, CDR2 FQNNGV. CDR3 loop: CASSSQRVGLDTQYF. CDR3 coding DNA: TGTGCCAGCAGCTCCCAGCGGGTGGGGTTGGATACGCAGTATTTT.

This clone was picked up one time. V usage is TRBV7-6 and J usage is TRBJ2-5; 14 bases line up with TRBD2. Germline V gene lookup returns CDR1 SGHVS and CDR2 FNYEAQ. There are 16 residues in the CDR3. With V trimmed by 1 base and J by 11 bases, 9 bases remained unmatched. The CDR3 DNA follows: TGTGCCAGCAGCTTAGTTGCGACTAGCGGGGGGGCCCAACAGTACTTC. The encoded protein is CASSLVATSGGAQQYF.

As for this clone: The same CDR3 is also encoded by other DNA sequences in this sample. This chain joins TRBV5-1 and TRBJ2-1; TRBD2 is a possible D gene (5 bases). The germline V gene encodes CDR1 SGHRS and CDR2 YFSETQ. V dropped 0 bases and J dropped 1 base, with 5 bases sitting between them. The CDR3 length is 14 residues. CDR3 sequence (DNA): TGCGCCAGCAGCTTGGGAGGGTCCTACAATGAGCAGTTCTTC. Residues: CASSLGGSYNEQFF.

The rearrangement links TRBV19 to TRBJ2-2; no reliable D call. Trimming left V 6 bases short and J 4 bases short, with 15 bases between. The CDR3 sequence is 15 residues long. Germline values: CDR1 LNHDA, CDR2 SQIVND (reference sequence). The chain's CDR3 is CASSRNGPRTGELFF. CDR3 DNA sequence: TGTGCCAGTAGCCGGAACGGGCCCCGCACCGGGGAGCTGTTTTTT.

The chain couples TRBV7-2 to TRBJ2-3; D uncertain. V gave up 10 bases and J gave up 4 bases, with 9 bases separating them. CDR1 is SGHTA, CDR2 FQGNSA, per germline. The CDR3 spans 11 residues. CDR3 protein: CATGRSDTQYF. The CDR3 nucleotides read TGTGCCACCGGAAGATCAGATACGCAGTATTTT.

V usage is TRBV11-2 and J usage is TRBJ1-1; D is possibly TRBD1 (6 bases). Looked up from germline, CDR1 is SGHAT and CDR2 is FQNNGV. Trimming left V 3 bases short and J 9 bases short, with 17 bases between. The CDR3 runs to 14 residues. The CDR3, as DNA: TGTGCCAGCAGCTTTTCAGTTGATACAGGGAAAGCTTTCTTT. Residues: CASSFSVDTGKAFF.

The chain combines TRBV9 with TRBJ2-6, with D uncertain. Germline V lookup: CDR1 SGDLS, CDR2 YYNGEE. The CDR3 covers 16 residues. Trimming left V 0 bases short and J 2 bases short, with 9 bases between. The CDR3 DNA reads as TGTGCCAGCAGCGTAGCTACAGTACCTGGGGCCAACGTCCTGACTTTC. It codes for CASSVATVPGANVLTF. Together with reference TRBV9 and TRBJ2-6, the CDR3 gives the full variable domain: DSGVTQTPKHLITATGQRVTLRCSPRSGDLSVYWYQQSLDQGLQFLIQYYNGEERAKGNILERFSAQQFPDLHSELNLSSLELGDSALYFCASSVATVPGANVLTFGAGSRLTVL.

The chain employs TRBV5-1 and TRBJ2-2; 10 nucleotides align to TRBD2. The junction had 13 bases not matched to a gene; V was cut back by 3 bases and J by 8 bases. The CDR3 is made up of 17 amino acids. From germline, CDR1 is SGHRS and CDR2 YFSETQ. For the CDR3, the DNA is TGCGCCAGCAGCTCTAGCGGGGGCCCTCTGGGAGCTGGGGAGCTGTTTTTT. The encoded protein is CASSSSGGPLGAGELFF.

This clone was seen once. The CDR3: CASSEGTRGYGYTF. DNA of the CDR3: TGTGCCAGCAGCGAGGGGACAAGGGGCTATGGCTACACCTTC. The chain links TRBV6-1 to TRBJ1-2; D might be TRBD1 (6 bases). Germline V gene lookup returns CDR1 MNHNS and CDR2 SASEGT. The V end lost 6 bases, the J end lost 4 bases, and 15 bases lay between the germline ends. There are 14 residues in the CDR3.

A word on this clone: Other DNA sequences from this sample encode an identical CDR3 as well. The chain uses TRBV18 and TRBJ2-7, with D perhaps being TRBD1 or TRBD2 (5 bases each). This CDR3 comprises 15 residues. Germline V lookup: CDR1 KGHSH, CDR2 LQKENI. The V end lost 0 bases, the J end lost 0 bases, and 9 bases lay between the germline ends. CDR3 amino acids: CASSPPSGASYEQYF. CDR3 coding DNA: TGTGCCAGCTCACCACCATCCGGGGCCTCCTACGAGCAGTACTTC.

V is TRBV11-2 and J is TRBJ2-1; unclear D gene. The ends were cut back, 1 base at V and 9 bases at J, with 10 bases in the middle. The germline gives CDR1 SGHAT, CDR2 FQNNGV. CDR3 length equals 13 residues. CDR3 loop: CASSLATAAEQFF. The CDR3 DNA sequence: TGTGCCAGCAGCTTAGCGACCGCCGCTGAGCAGTTCTTC.

V and J are TRBV5-1 and TRBJ1-2; 7 bases fit TRBD1. Looked up from germline, CDR1 is SGHRS and CDR2 is YFSETQ. The CDR3 has 14 residues. V gave up 3 bases and J gave up 6 bases; unmatched junction bases: 8. CDR3 bases: TGCGCCAGCAGCTCTCCCGGGACAGTTGATGGCTACACCTTC. It specifies CASSSPGTVDGYTF.

This clone occurred once. The V and J genes are TRBV6-6 and TRBJ2-7; D gene ambiguous. Per germline, CDR1 MNHNY and CDR2 SVGAGI (reference sequence). The CDR3 sequence is 15 residues long. V lost 4 bases to trimming and J lost 2 bases, with 15 bases between them. The CDR3 sequence: CASSSALYGAYEQYF. The CDR3 nucleotides are TGTGCCAGCAGTTCCGCACTTTATGGGGCCTACGAGCAGTACTTC.

This chain connects TRBV2 to TRBJ2-7; TRBD2 aligns across 11 bases. In germline, CDR1 is SNHLY, CDR2 FYNNEI. Germline trimming cut 11 bases from V and 0 bases from J; bases unmatched to any gene: 6. This CDR3 is built from 14 residues. CDR3 nucleotides: TGTGCCGTAAAGACTAGCGGGAACTCCTACGAGCAGTACTTC. Amino acids: CAVKTSGNSYEQYF.

V is TRBV2 and J is TRBJ2-2; possibly TRBD2 for D (5 bases). The CDR3 has 15 residues. Germline CDR1 reads SNHLY; CDR2 reads FYNNEI. V lost 2 bases, J lost 0 bases, and 7 bases lay in between. CDR3 loop: CASSELASNTGELFF. The DNA of the CDR3 is TGTGCCAGCAGTGAACTAGCTTCGAACACCGGGGAGCTGTTTTTT.

This clone was seen just once. The rearrangement joins TRBV11-1 to TRBJ1-2; 9 nucleotides match TRBD1. The CDR3 loop spans 14 amino acids. CDR1 and CDR2 (germline): SGHAT, FQDESV (reference sequence). V lost 4 bases, J lost 7 bases, and 7 bases stayed unmatched. As DNA, the CDR3 is TGTGCCAGCAGCTCGGGACAGGGAACTTCTGGCTACACCTTC. Translated, it gives CASSSGQGTSGYTF.

The chain employs TRBV18 and TRBJ2-7; 7 bases map to TRBD1. V shed 1 base, J shed 6 bases, and the junction held 3 bases outside the gene matches. Germline V gene data show CDR1 as KGHSH and CDR2 as LQKENI. CDR3 length: 13 amino acids. Here the CDR3 DNA reads TGTGCCAGCTCACCACAGACAGGGTCCGAGCAGTACTTC. It yields the protein CASSPQTGSEQYF.

The chain uses TRBV9 and TRBJ2-5, with a tentative D call TRBD1 (6 bases). The CDR3 consists of 17 residues. Trimming cost V 0 bases and J 1 base, with 16 bases left between them. Per germline, CDR1 SGDLS and CDR2 YYNGEE. Here the CDR3 reads CASSVGGGSAAQETQYF. DNA of the CDR3: TGTGCCAGCAGCGTAGGAGGGGGTAGCGCCGCCCAAGAGACCCAGTACTTC.

This chain connects TRBV7-8 to TRBJ2-7; TRBD1 aligns across 8 bases. The junction had 9 bases not matched to a gene; V was cut back by 5 bases and J by 3 bases. The CDR3 covers 15 residues. The germline CDR1 and CDR2 sequences are SGHVS and FQNEAQ. The CDR3, as DNA: TGTGCCAGCAGCACCCCCGGGACAGGCTACTACGAGCAGTACTTC. As protein: CASSTPGTGYYEQYF.

J is TRBJ2-1 and V is TRBV10-3; D perhaps matches TRBD1 (6 bases). Trimming took 3 bases from V and 3 from J, leaving 9 bases between them. The CDR3 extends over 14 amino acids. Germline V CDR1 and CDR2: ENHRY, SYGVKD. CDR3 nucleotides: TGTGCCATCAGTGACAGACAGGTCTACAATGAGCAGTTCTTC. This encodes CAISDRQVYNEQFF.